This TCR beta chain derives from a study of long-term antiretroviral therapy in people with HIV. With respect to this clone: Its antigen is unknown.

This CDR3 comprises 20 residues. Germline CDR1 is LGHNA and CDR2 is YNFKEQ. Germline trimming cut 0 bases from V and 4 bases from J; bases unmatched to any gene: 19. It was version v3.0 of the immunoSEQ assay that was run at survey level. Here immunoSEQ multiplex PCR was the method, and the copy in TCRdb shows in-frame clones only, minus some. The sample has about 20,000 clones; roughly 80% are singletons. The study drew at least one pre-ART and at least two post-ART PBMC samples from every donor. General observations from the study: Controls showed broader CDR3 length ranges than did the HIV repertoires. Blood dates from the mid-2000s to the late 2010s, possibly under older ART regimens. Transplant-donor-level diversity was not reached after ART, though diversity increased.

This material consisted of unsorted PBMCs, taken 0.6 years after starting antiretroviral therapy. V is TRBV4-2 and J is TRBJ2-5, with TRBD2 identical over 8 bases. This receptor was taken from a woman aged 18-29 years with HIV. The CDR3 nucleotides are TGTGCCAGCAGCCAAGATAGGTCCGTTGGAGTAGCGGGGTGGGCAGAGACCCAGTACTTC. Protein product: CASSQDRSVGVAGWAETQYF.